A selection of T cell receptor beta chains follows, all from one sample in a study of T cell changes during pregnancy in multiple sclerosis. Libraries were prepared by immunoSEQ multiplex PCR; TCRdb keeps only in-frame clonotypes and omits some of them. The sample yields 70,000 to 100,000 clones, around 93% seen once. The specimen comprised peripheral blood, sampled in the third trimester of pregnancy. The origin of the receptors is a female donor with multiple sclerosis, enrolled in a pregnancy study. The CDR3 runs from the conserved cysteine through the conserved F or W. A D gene is named only where the DNA matches it firmly. Only some rows state a clone size, as once, few, many or a class for expanded clones.

j_call cdr3_length clone_size v_call d_call cdr3_aa cdr3_nt
TRBJ2-1 15 . TRBV6-6 TRBD2 CASSLAGGPYNEQFF TGTGCCAGCAGCCTAGCGGGAGGGCCCTACAATGAGCAGTTCTTC
TRBJ1-1 14 . TRBV5-1 . CASKKGDTGTEAFF TGCGCCAGCAAGAAAGGGGATACAGGCACTGAAGCTTTCTTT
TRBJ2-7 16 . TRBV5-1 TRBD2 CASSLAVPAGVYEQYF TGCGCCAGCAGCTTGGCCGTACCAGCGGGAGTTTACGAGCAGTACTTC
TRBJ2-7 16 . TRBV5-6 TRBD2 CASSLAGTSGRYEQYF TGTGCCAGCAGCTTGGCCGGGACTAGCGGGAGATACGAGCAGTACTTC
TRBJ1-1 14 once TRBV28 . CASSLLGGRSEAFF TGTGCCAGCAGTTTACTAGGGGGTAGAAGTGAAGCTTTCTTT
TRBJ1-1 15 . TRBV5-1 . CASSSQGRTHTEAFF TGCGCCAGCAGCTCACAGGGTCGAACGCACACTGAAGCTTTCTTT
TRBJ2-7 16 . TRBV9 TRBD2 CASSVYGSGRMDEQYF TGTGCCAGCAGCGTATACGGTAGCGGGAGGATGGACGAGCAGTACTTC
TRBJ2-6 18 . TRBV18 . CASSSLVRRASGANVLTF TGTGCCAGCTCATCATTAGTACGGCGGGCCTCTGGGGCCAACGTCCTGACTTTC
TRBJ1-5 13 . TRBV6-1 . CASSRQEEQPQHF TGTGCCAGCAGCAGACAGGAAGAACAGCCCCAGCATTTT
TRBJ2-2 13 . TRBV5-4 . CASSLTMTGELFF TGTGCCAGCAGCCTAACTATGACCGGGGAGCTGTTTTTT
TRBJ1-5 14 . TRBV28 . CASSYRYSNQPQHF TGTGCCAGCAGTTACAGGTATAGCAATCAGCCCCAGCATTTT
TRBJ2-1 15 . TRBV19 . CASSIVQGRLGEQFF TGTGCCAGTAGTATAGTCCAGGGGCGCCTAGGTGAGCAGTTCTTC
TRBJ1-2 14 . TRBV28 . CASSVVSKSYGYTF TGTGCCAGCAGTGTAGTGAGCAAATCCTATGGCTACACCTTC
TRBJ2-3 21 once TRBV15 . CATSRDLFRPADNLPTDTQYF TGTGCCACCAGCAGAGATCTCTTTCGACCCGCCGACAACCTGCCCACCGATACGCAGTATTTT
TRBJ2-1 16 . TRBV4-3 TRBD2 CASSQFGLAGHNEQFF TGCGCCAGCAGCCAATTCGGACTAGCTGGTCACAATGAGCAGTTCTTC
TRBJ2-1 14 . TRBV30 . CAWKLGWSYNEQFF TGTGCCTGGAAACTCGGGTGGTCCTACAATGAGCAGTTCTTC
TRBJ2-7 15 . TRBV27 . CASSHKSGLSYEQYF TGTGCCAGCAGTCACAAGAGCGGCCTCTCCTACGAGCAGTACTTC
TRBJ2-1 15 . TRBV5-4 TRBD2 CASSLSRGSGRVEFF TGTGCCAGCAGCTTGTCTCGGGGTAGCGGGAGGGTAGAGTTCTTC
TRBJ2-1 12 . TRBV28 . CASSFSGNRQFF TGTGCCAGCAGTTTCTCCGGGAACCGCCAGTTCTTC
TRBJ1-2 12 . TRBV27 . CASSFLGGGYTF TGTGCCAGCAGTTTCTTAGGAGGTGGCTACACCTTC
TRBJ2-3 16 once TRBV5-5 . CASSETIGGYTDTQYF TGTGCCAGCAGCGAGACGATTGGCGGCTACACAGATACGCAGTATTTT
TRBJ2-5 16 . TRBV10-2 . CASSANGGRTQETQYF TGCGCCAGCAGTGCTAACGGGGGGCGCACCCAAGAGACCCAGTACTTC
TRBJ2-1 15 . TRBV7-6 TRBD2 CASSLALAGGNEQFF TGTGCCAGCAGCTTAGCCCTAGCGGGAGGTAATGAGCAGTTCTTC
TRBJ1-1 14 . TRBV4-1 TRBD1 CASRLDRVNTEAFF TGCGCCAGCAGACTGGACAGGGTGAACACTGAAGCTTTCTTT
TRBJ2-7 15 once TRBV28 TRBD1 CASSLKGQGRHEQYF TGTGCCAGCAGTTTGAAAGGACAGGGTCGCCACGAGCAGTACTTC
TRBJ1-5 13 . TRBV27 . CASSHRSGQPQHF TGTGCCAGCAGTCACAGGTCGGGTCAGCCCCAGCATTTT
TRBJ2-1 15 . TRBV6-1 TRBD2 CASRGREGPYNEQFF TGTGCCAGCCGGGGTAGGGAGGGCCCCTACAATGAGCAGTTCTTC
TRBJ2-7 14 . TRBV9 TRBD2 CASSPKGLGYEQYF TGTGCCAGCAGCCCCAAGGGACTAGGCTACGAGCAGTACTTC
TRBJ1-1 18 . TRBV4-3 . CASSQDLRWVRGGTEAFF TGCGCCAGCAGCCAAGATCTTCGGTGGGTCCGAGGTGGCACTGAAGCTTTCTTT
TRBJ2-7 15 . TRBV4-3 . CASSQGYSAAYEQYF TGCGCCAGCAGCCAAGGGTATAGCGCAGCCTACGAGCAGTACTTC
TRBJ2-5 12 . TRBV27 TRBD2 CASSRGGETQYF TGTGCCAGCAGTCGGGGGGGAGAGACCCAGTACTTC
TRBJ2-7 17 . TRBV6-4 TRBD2 CASSTRGLAGVAYEQYF TGTGCCAGCAGTACTCGCGGACTAGCGGGGGTAGCCTACGAGCAGTACTTC
TRBJ2-5 12 . TRBV6-5 . CAVSVGGETQYF TGTGCCGTGAGCGTAGGGGGTGAGACCCAGTACTTC
TRBJ1-1 15 . TRBV28 . CASSPLTERNTEAFF TGTGCCAGCAGCCCTCTGACAGAACGGAACACTGAAGCTTTCTTT
TRBJ2-2 18 . TRBV30 TRBD1 CAWSFPGTGMGRPGELFF TGTGCCTGGAGTTTTCCCGGGACAGGGATGGGACGACCCGGGGAGCTGTTTTTT
TRBJ2-7 14 . TRBV7-8 TRBD1 CASSSWTGTYEQYF TGTGCCAGCAGCTCCTGGACAGGGACCTACGAGCAGTACTTC
TRBJ2-1 15 . TRBV28 . CASSLTMMSYNEQFF TGTGCCAGCAGCCTAACTATGATGTCCTACAATGAGCAGTTCTTC
TRBJ2-5 16 . TRBV19 TRBD1 CASSIGGRGLKETQYF TGTGCCAGTAGTATAGGAGGCAGGGGGCTGAAGGAGACCCAGTACTTC
TRBJ1-2 14 . TRBV13 . CASSLYRAVGGYTF TGTGCCAGCAGCTTATACAGGGCGGTGGGAGGCTACACCTTC
TRBJ2-3 14 . TRBV28 TRBD1 CASSRGTATDTQYF TGTGCCAGCAGCCGAGGGACAGCCACAGATACGCAGTATTTT
TRBJ2-1 13 . TRBV5-1 . CASSLALDNEQFF TGCGCCAGCAGCTTGGCCCTAGACAATGAGCAGTTCTTC
TRBJ2-7 14 few TRBV7-6 . CASSFGGSSYEQYF TGTGCCAGCAGCTTTGGGGGCAGCTCCTACGAGCAGTACTTC
TRBJ2-7 12 . TRBV6-5 TRBD1 CASSDRAYEQYF TGTGCCAGCAGCGACAGGGCATACGAGCAGTACTTC
TRBJ2-7 18 . TRBV11-2 TRBD1 CASSLSTPTGGSSYEQYF TGTGCCAGCAGCTTATCAACCCCGACAGGGGGCAGCTCCTACGAGCAGTACTTC
TRBJ1-2 15 . TRBV5-4 TRBD1 CASSLAGQGENGYTF TGTGCCAGCAGCTTAGCGGGACAGGGGGAGAATGGCTACACCTTC
TRBJ1-1 15 . TRBV4-2 . CASSPYAAGDTEAFF TGTGCCAGCAGCCCTTACGCGGCAGGGGACACTGAAGCTTTCTTT
TRBJ2-3 17 once TRBV7-2 TRBD2 CASSFLTSGLYTDTQYF TGTGCCAGCAGCTTCTTGACTAGCGGGCTATACACAGATACGCAGTATTTT
TRBJ2-7 14 . TRBV7-8 TRBD1 CASSLGTGPYEQYF TGTGCCAGCTCCCTAGGGACAGGGCCCTACGAGCAGTACTTC